The clone carrying this TCR beta chain is a singleton in its sample. The assay was immunoSEQ multiplex PCR, and TCRdb's table has in-frame clones only and misses some. The table records around 76,000 clones, about 82% of them present only once. The data were taken from a study of OX40 agonist ivuxolimab in advanced cancers. Whole-study context: Patients received the agonistic anti-OX40 (CD134) antibody ivuxolimab. Having had anti-PD-1, anti-PD-L1 or anti-CTLA-4 therapy before was allowed, and about 40% had some. At doses from 0.01 to 10 mg/kg, patients were given intravenous ivuxolimab every 2 weeks.

Germline V gives CDR1 MNHNY, CDR2 SVGAGI (reference sequence). Trimming shortened V by 5 bases and J by 8 bases, and 12 bases separated the two germline ends. The CDR3 has 12 amino acids. Autoimmune disease history or systemic immunosuppression meant exclusion. The source material was CD4+ or CD8+ T cells sorted from blood, sampled in a trial of the OX40 agonist ivuxolimab. The TCR originated in an adult with an advanced solid tumor such as melanoma, head and neck, liver or kidney cancer. The genes are TRBV6-6 and TRBJ1-2; D unresolved. The CDR3 nucleotides read TGTGCCAGCAGTCCCCGGGCCGGCGGCTACACCTTC. As protein: CASSPRAGGYTF.